These T cell receptor beta chains were read from a single sample in a study of identical twins. MiXCR, run by TCRdb on the 5' RACE reads, gives a single entry per CDR3 protein. The table records about 890,000 distinct CDR3 sequences, more than 9% of them present only once. These data also featured in a second study, about yellow fever vaccine responses in identical twins.

Specimen: PBMCs. All receptors derive from a woman aged 18-35 years in good health. The CDR3 runs from the conserved cysteine through the conserved F or W. A D gene is named only where the DNA matches it firmly. Clone sizes are given selectively: once, few, many, or a class where the clone is expanded.

size	V	D	J	length	CDR3	DNA
.	TRBV15	TRBD2	TRBJ2-7	14	CATSMRRELGEQYF	TGTGCCACCAGCATGCGGCGGGAGCTCGGCGAGCAGTACTTC
few	TRBV7-8	.	TRBJ2-6	18	CASSYRTRAYAGANVLTF	TGTGCCAGCAGCTATAGAACACGAGCATACGCTGGGGCCAACGTCCTGACTTTC
.	TRBV6-1	TRBD1	TRBJ2-4	19	CASSLSTRKMDRAKNIQYF	TGTGCCAGCAGCCTAAGCACCAGGAAAATGGACAGGGCCAAAAACATTCAGTACTTC
many	TRBV12-3/TRBV12-4	.	TRBJ2-2	15	CASSPRTGRAGELFF	TGTGCCAGCAGTCCCCGGACAGGGAGGGCCGGGGAGCTGTTTTTT
many	TRBV5-1	TRBD1	TRBJ1-2	13	CASSVGTAYGYTF	TGCGCCAGCAGCGTCGGGACAGCCTATGGCTACACCTTC
.	TRBV6-5	.	TRBJ2-2	16	CASSLLGQGGTGELFF	TGTGCCAGCAGTCTACTCGGCCAGGGTGGAACCGGGGAGCTGTTTTTT
many	TRBV12-3/TRBV12-4	TRBD1	TRBJ1-1	15	CASSATGVTDTEAFF	TGTGCCAGCAGTGCTACAGGGGTGACGGACACTGAAGCTTTCTTT
many	TRBV20-1	.	TRBJ2-7	12	CSARDRTFEQYF	TGCAGTGCTAGAGATCGGACTTTCGAGCAGTACTTC
few	TRBV28	.	TRBJ1-5	16	CASSPTWDRPRGPQHF	TGTGCCAGCAGTCCAACCTGGGACCGTCCAAGGGGGCCCCAGCATTTT
few	TRBV10-3	.	TRBJ2-7	13	CAIRPPANYEQYF	TGTGCCATCAGACCGCCGGCAAACTACGAGCAGTACTTC
few	TRBV7-7	.	TRBJ2-3	15	CASSFGSGRTDTQYF	TGTGCCAGCAGCTTTGGGTCAGGGCGCACAGATACGCAGTATTTT
.	TRBV28	TRBD1	TRBJ2-7	14	CASRPGQLLYEQYF	TGTGCCAGCAGACCGGGACAGCTCCTCTACGAGCAGTACTTC
.	TRBV20-1	TRBD1	TRBJ2-7	11	CSAVRQGGQYF	TGCAGTGCTGTAAGACAGGGCGGCCAGTACTTC
few	TRBV12-5	TRBD2	TRBJ2-7	15	CASSKAGTTPYEQYF	TGTGCTAGTTCTAAAGCAGGGACTACACCCTACGAGCAGTACTTC
few	TRBV10-3	.	TRBJ1-2	15	CAISEPSTRGKGYTF	TGTGCCATCAGTGAGCCTAGCACTAGGGGCAAGGGCTACACCTTC
.	TRBV12-3/TRBV12-4	.	TRBJ2-1	17	CASSFEGVEVFVNEQFF	TGTGCCAGCAGTTTCGAGGGGGTGGAGGTGTTTGTCAATGAGCAGTTCTTC
.	TRBV18	TRBD1	TRBJ2-5	17	CASSPPNSGQGLETQYF	TGTGCCAGCTCACCACCTAACTCAGGACAGGGGCTTGAGACCCAGTACTTC
few	TRBV20-1	.	TRBJ2-7	12	CSASAEAYEQYF	TGCAGTGCTAGTGCAGAAGCCTACGAGCAGTACTTC
.	TRBV11-3	TRBD1	TRBJ2-1	17	CASSLLSGTDPYNEQFF	TGTGCCAGCAGCTTACTCTCCGGGACAGACCCGTACAATGAGCAGTTCTTC
.	TRBV28	TRBD1	TRBJ2-1	15	CASNLPGTGRGVQFF	TGTGCCAGCAACCTGCCCGGGACAGGGAGGGGGGTGCAGTTCTTC
many	TRBV12-3/TRBV12-4	TRBD1	TRBJ2-3	14	CASSWAGGPDTQYF	TGTGCCAGCAGTTGGGCAGGGGGCCCAGATACGCAGTATTTT
few	TRBV3-1	.	TRBJ1-1	13	CASRMGMNTEAFF	TGTGCCAGCAGAATGGGGATGAACACTGAAGCTTTCTTT